This T cell receptor beta chain was identified in a study of blood T cell repertoires in COVID-19. Overall study context: Spain, Italy and the United States supplied samples that represented acute and convalescent COVID-19. The analysed material was cDNA or gDNA that came from T cells, B-cell-depleted T cells, or PBMCs.

Original processing methods: Amplification of reference gene primers was used by the study to estimate nucleated cell counts. Using immunoSEQ multiplex PCR, the repertoire was profiled, and TCRdb retains in-frame clones only, with some absent. The V and J calls and clone size come from that table; D and trimming were worked out from the DNA. The sample lists approximately 130,000 clones; about 83% were seen once. This CDR3 is built from 15 residues. This clonotype was obtained from a man between 40 and 49 years old with active or convalescent COVID-19. Sequenced material: peripheral blood. The chain recombines TRBV21-1 with TRBJ1-4. TRBV21-1 is assigned pseudogene status. Here the CDR3 DNA reads TGTGCCACCCTGGAGGCGGCAGGCACTAATGAAAAACTGTTTTTT. It encodes CATLEAAGTNEKLFF.